The next 17 T cell receptor beta chains were all read from a single sample in a study of blood T cell repertoires in COVID-19. Generated by immunoSEQ multiplex PCR, the TCRdb table keeps only in-frame clones and is missing some. The sample gives under 200,000 clones, around 79% of which show up once; 9.5% to 12% is in the top ten. Material for sequencing was PBMCs or T cells enriched from blood (not recorded which). The receptors shown here come from a man in his fifties or sixties who had recovered from COVID-19.

J is TRBJ1-2 and V is TRBV12-3 or TRBV12-4; D is perhaps TRBD1 (5 bases). Trimming cost V 5 bases and J 6 bases, with 13 bases left between them. The CDR3 length is 13 residues. The CDR3 spells CASSPGRGDGYTF. DNA of the CDR3: TGTGCCAGCAGTCCTGGGCGGGGGGATGGCTACACCTTC.

The chain joins TRBV6-5 to TRBJ1-1; D call uncertain. Germline-derived CDR1 and CDR2 are MNHEY and SVGAGI. The CDR3 runs to 14 residues. Trimming left V 7 bases short and J 7 bases short, with 19 bases between. CDR3 amino acids: CASTGITPGSEAFF. CDR3 sequence (DNA): TGTGCCAGCACCGGTATTACTCCGGGGAGTGAAGCTTTCTTT.

The chain has TRBV28 and TRBJ2-7; perhaps TRBD2 as D (5 bases). CDR1 is MDHEN, CDR2 SYDVKM, per germline. Deletions cut 2 bases from V and 4 bases from J, with 9 bases between. The CDR3 covers 13 residues. The DNA for the CDR3 is TGTGCCAGCAGTTTAGCTAGAGGGTACGAGCAGTACTTC. Amino acid sequence: CASSLARGYEQYF.

V usage is TRBV12-3 or TRBV12-4 and J usage is TRBJ1-2; D is perhaps TRBD1 (5 bases). Trimming cost V 7 bases and J 4 bases, with 13 bases left between them. The CDR3 spans 13 residues. The CDR3 bases are TGTGCCAGCACCCCGACAGCGCCCTATGGCTACACCTTC. It is translated as CASTPTAPYGYTF.

The CDR3 DNA follows: TGTGCCAGCAGTTTCCCGGGACTAGCGGGAGGGGCAGATACGCAGTATTTT. Protein: CASSFPGLAGGADTQYF. The chain links TRBV28 to TRBJ2-3; TRBD2 agrees at 16 bases. The V segment lost 3 bases and the J segment 4 bases; nucleotides outside the gene matches: 4. Germline V lookup: CDR1 MDHEN, CDR2 SYDVKM. CDR3 size: 17 residues.

The V gene is TRBV5-8, the J gene TRBJ1-4; D perhaps matches TRBD1 (6 bases). V was clipped by 0 bases and J by 0 bases, with 12 bases between them. The germline CDR1 and CDR2 sequences are SGHTS and YDEGEE. The CDR3 contains 17 residues. CDR3 in DNA: TGTGCCAGCAGCTTGGGGACAGCTGAAGCAACTAATGAAAAACTGTTTTTT. This gives the protein CASSLGTAEATNEKLFF.

V usage is TRBV7-6 and J usage is TRBJ2-3; 8 bases match TRBD1. The CDR3 runs to 16 residues. CDR1 and CDR2 (germline): SGHVS, FNYEAQ. V shed 2 bases and J 3 bases; nucleotides not matched to a gene: 7. CDR3 coding DNA: TGTGCCAGCAGCTTATCCCCCCGACAGGGGACAGATACGCAGTATTTT. It is translated as CASSLSPRQGTDTQYF.

V usage is TRBV29-1 and J usage is TRBJ2-1; TRBD1 aligns across 10 bases. The germline V gene encodes CDR1 SQVTM and CDR2 ANQGSEA. The CDR3 runs to 14 residues. V shed 4 bases and J 9 bases; nucleotides not matched to a gene: 9. This CDR3 reads CSVGQGAGIAEQFF. The CDR3, as DNA: TGCAGCGTTGGACAGGGGGCCGGGATCGCTGAGCAGTTCTTC.

The chain is built from TRBV10-3 and TRBJ1-2; D remains unclear. The CDR3 has 14 residues. CDR1 is ENHRY, CDR2 SYGVKD, per germline. With 8 bases removed from V and 0 bases from J, the gap between germline ends came to 13 bases. As DNA, the CDR3 is TGTGCCATCGGGGAGTCGAGAGCTAACTATGGCTACACCTTC. Translated: CAIGESRANYGYTF.

The J gene is TRBJ2-1, the V gene TRBV27; 12 positions agree with TRBD2. There are 15 residues in the CDR3. Germline CDR1 is MNHEY and CDR2 is SMNVEV (reference sequence). The junction had 5 bases not matched to a gene; V was cut back by 5 bases and J by 6 bases. The CDR3 coding sequence is TGTGCCAGCAGTCGGACTAGCGGGGTGGGCAATGAGCAGTTCTTC. Its protein product is CASSRTSGVGNEQFF.

This clone turned up a few times. This rearrangement joins TRBV29-1 to TRBJ1-2; perhaps TRBD1 as D (5 bases). Per the germline V gene, CDR1 is SQVTM and CDR2 is ANQGSEA. Trimming took off 7 bases at V and 3 bases at J, with 12 bases between the two ends. CDR3 size: 12 residues. CDR3 residues: CSAQVSHYGYTF. As DNA, the CDR3 is TGCAGCGCACAGGTTTCTCACTATGGCTACACCTTC.

The DNA for the CDR3 is TGTGCCAGCAGTTACTACGGGGACAGCCACACCGGGGAGCTGTTTTTT. It translates to CASSYYGDSHTGELFF. The chain employs TRBV6-6 and TRBJ2-2, with 7 bases that match TRBD1. This CDR3 region has 16 residues. Germline V gene sequence: CDR1 MNHNY, CDR2 SVGAGI (reference sequence). Trimming at V came to 1 base and at J to 3 bases, leaving 5 bases not matched to a gene.

The J gene is TRBJ1-2, the V gene TRBV30; the match to TRBD1 covers 9 bases. V lost 3 bases and J lost 7; bases outside the gene matches: 9. Germline lookup yields CDR1 GTSNPN and CDR2 SVGIG (reference sequence). The CDR3 runs to 14 residues. CDR3 protein: CAWRDTGGAAGYTF. In DNA form, the CDR3 reads TGTGCCTGGAGGGATACAGGGGGCGCAGCTGGCTACACCTTC.

This chain joins TRBV27 and TRBJ2-1; the match to TRBD2 covers 11 bases. This CDR3 has 15 residues. V trimming: 5 bases; J trimming: 9 bases; junction bases outside the gene matches: 9. Germline loops: CDR1 MNHEY, CDR2 SMNVEV (reference sequence). CDR3 loop: CASSKLAGVPFEQFF. CDR3 DNA sequence: TGTGCCAGCAGTAAACTAGCGGGAGTGCCCTTTGAGCAGTTCTTC.

The chain combines TRBV28 with TRBJ1-1; 9 bases line up with TRBD1. This CDR3 is built from 15 residues. From germline, CDR1 is MDHEN and CDR2 SYDVKM. J was trimmed by 4 bases and V by 4 bases; bases with no gene match: 7. The CDR3 is CASSSNRGRSTEAFF. The CDR3 DNA follows: TGTGCCAGCAGTTCCAACAGGGGGCGTAGCACTGAAGCTTTCTTT.

V gene TRBV6-5 combines with J gene TRBJ2-7, with 9 nucleotides matching TRBD2. The V segment lost 6 bases and the J segment 1 base; nucleotides outside the gene matches: 7. Germline V gives CDR1 MNHEY, CDR2 SVGAGI. The CDR3 is 15 amino acids. CDR3 bases: TGTGCCAGCAGACTAGCGGGCCAAGATTCCTACGAGCAGTACTTC. Translated, it gives CASRLAGQDSYEQYF.

The chain couples TRBV5-1 to TRBJ1-2, with D tentatively TRBD1 (5 bases). Germline CDR1 reads SGHRS; CDR2 reads YFSETQ. With 4 bases removed from V and 8 bases from J, the gap between germline ends came to 15 bases. The length of the CDR3 is 13 residues. The CDR3 sequence is CASSPGGAQGYTF. The CDR3 DNA reads TGCGCCAGCAGCCCCGGCGGGGCGCAAGGCTACACCTTC.